One and the same sample provided the 17 T cell receptor beta chains below, sequenced in a study of CD8+ T cells in alopecia areata. RNA was isolated and reverse transcribed to cDNA, the sequencing template. The protocol was immunoSEQ multiplex PCR, while the TCRdb copy is restricted to in-frame clones and leaves out a portion. Of roughly 150,000 clones listed, roughly 61% are singletons. The material was CD4+ T cells sorted from blood, obtained at week 0. The source is a human donor with alopecia areata.

The table lists this clone with a few counts. V usage is TRBV13 and J usage is TRBJ2-5, with D uncertain. Per germline, CDR1 PRHDT and CDR2 FYEKMQ (reference sequence). The CDR3 extends over 12 amino acids. With 0 bases removed from V and 1 base from J, the gap between germline ends came to 0 bases. CDR3 coding DNA: TGTGCCAGCAGCTTAGGCCAAGAGACCCAGTACTTC. Its protein product is CASSLGQETQYF.

The rearrangement uses TRBV5-4 and TRBJ1-5; possible D gene TRBD1, 5 bases. The ends were cut back, 4 bases at V and 8 bases at J, with 13 bases in the middle. CDR1 is SGHNT, CDR2 YYREEE, per germline (reference sequence). The CDR3 is 13 amino acids. CDR3 bases: TGTGCCAGCAGCATGGGACGGACGGAGCCCCAGCATTTT. Encoded protein: CASSMGRTEPQHF.

J is TRBJ2-5 and V is TRBV30, with D possibly TRBD2 on 6 matching bases. The CDR3 is 14 amino acids. V gave up 5 bases and J gave up 1 base, with 14 bases separating them. CDR1 is GTSNPN and CDR2 is SVGIG in the germline V gene (reference sequence). The CDR3 region is CAWGPGLFQETQYF. CDR3 coding DNA: TGTGCCTGGGGCCCGGGACTTTTCCAAGAGACCCAGTACTTC.

This chain links TRBV5-4 with TRBJ1-1; possible D gene TRBD1, 5 bases. Per the germline V gene, CDR1 is SGHNT and CDR2 is YYREEE (reference sequence). CDR3 length equals 14 residues. Trimming removed 0 bases from V and 11 bases from J, with 17 bases in between. This chain's CDR3 is CASSLGGLAAEAFF. In DNA, the CDR3 is TGTGCCAGCAGCTTGGGGGGGTTGGCGGCGGAGGCTTTCTTT. The full variable domain, in which reference TRBV5-4 and TRBJ1-1 provide the parts outside the CDR3, is ETGVTQSPTHLIKTRGQQVTLRCSSQSGHNTVSWYQQALGQGPQFIFQYYREEENGRGNFPPRFSGLQFPNYSSELNVNALELDDSALYLCASSLGGLAAEAFFGQGTRLTVV.

This clone has a handful of counts. The CDR3, as DNA: TGTGCCAGCAGTTCATGGGACAGCGCGGAGACCCAGTACTTC. Encoded protein: CASSSWDSAETQYF. The J gene is TRBJ2-5, the V gene TRBV28; TRBD1 aligns across 7 bases. The CDR3 extends over 14 amino acids. Germline V gives CDR1 MDHEN, CDR2 SYDVKM. The V segment lost 4 bases and the J segment 5 bases; nucleotides outside the gene matches: 7.

The V gene is TRBV5-1, the J gene TRBJ1-2, with 7 bases fitting TRBD1. Germline lookup yields CDR1 SGHRS and CDR2 YFSETQ. The CDR3 runs to 16 residues. V shed 2 bases, J shed 3 bases, and the junction held 10 bases outside the gene matches. The chain's CDR3 is CASSLFGTADDYGYTF. The CDR3 nucleotides read TGCGCCAGCAGCTTATTCGGGACAGCCGACGACTATGGCTACACCTTC.

This clone was found once. The rearrangement joins TRBV7-9 to TRBJ2-6; 8 positions match TRBD2. The CDR3 runs to 17 residues. V dropped 5 bases and J dropped 1; count of bases not matched to a gene: 7. Germline CDR1 reads SEHNR; CDR2 reads FQNEAQ (reference sequence). The CDR3 bases are TGTGCCAGCAGCCTCAGCGGGGGTCCATCTGGGGCCAACGTCCTGACTTTC. Its protein product is CASSLSGGPSGANVLTF.

This sequence joins TRBV5-1 and TRBJ2-5; TRBD2 matches 9 bases. The germline CDR1 and CDR2 sequences are SGHRS and YFSETQ. The junction had 4 bases not matched to a gene; V was cut back by 0 bases and J by 4 bases. This CDR3 is 15 amino acids long. The CDR3 DNA reads TGCGCCAGCAGCTTGGGACTAGCGGAAGGAGAGACCCAGTACTTC. Translating gives CASSLGLAEGETQYF.

Worth noting for this clone: The sample contains more than one DNA sequence encoding this CDR3. The chain is built from TRBV30 and TRBJ2-7; TRBD1 matches at 7 bases. Germline V gene data show CDR1 as GTSNPN and CDR2 as SVGIG (reference sequence). The CDR3 covers 13 residues. V trimming: 2 bases; J trimming: 4 bases; junction bases outside the gene matches: 5. CDR3 protein: CAWSRGGTYEQYF. The CDR3 DNA reads as TGTGCCTGGAGTAGAGGGGGCACATACGAGCAGTACTTC.

This clone was seen a handful of times. J is TRBJ1-1 and V is TRBV4-1; 8 bases line up with TRBD1. V lost 1 base, J lost 5 bases, and 3 bases stayed unmatched. This CDR3 has 14 amino acids. The germline gives CDR1 MGHRA, CDR2 YSYEKL. In DNA, the CDR3 is TGCGCCAGCAGCCAAGTCAGGGGGCGAACTGAAGCTTTCTTT. It yields the protein CASSQVRGRTEAFF.

About this clone itself: This may stem from a read error, because a much larger clone lies one nucleotide away. The same CDR3 is also encoded by other DNA sequences in this sample. Here the CDR3 DNA reads TGTGCCAGCAGCTCTAGGATGGCCTACACCGGGGAGCTGTTTTTT. Its translation: CASSSRMAYTGELFF. V gene TRBV11-2 combines with J gene TRBJ2-2; no reliable D call. The CDR3 covers 15 residues. The germline V gene has CDR1 SGHAT and CDR2 FQNNGV. V lost 4 bases and J lost 3, with 12 bases in between.

V usage is TRBV7-2 and J usage is TRBJ1-2; 7 nucleotides line up with TRBD1. The CDR3 extends over 13 amino acids. Unmatched junction bases numbered 5, after V lost 7 bases and J lost 3 bases. Germline-derived CDR1 and CDR2 are SGHTA and FQGNSA. CDR3 loop: CASNRDSDYGYTF. The DNA for the CDR3 is TGTGCCAGCAACCGGGACAGTGACTATGGCTACACCTTC. Combining the CDR3 with reference TRBV7-2 and TRBJ1-2 gives the whole variable domain GAGVSQSPSNKVTEKGKDVELRCDPISGHTALYWYRQSLGQGLEFLIYFQGNSAPDKSGLPSDRFSAERTGGSVSTLTIQRTQQEDSAVYLCASNRDSDYGYTFGSGTRLTVV.

The rearrangement links TRBV5-6 to TRBJ1-1; D remains unclear. The CDR3 runs to 12 residues. Germline loops: CDR1 SGHDT, CDR2 YYEEEE. Between the trimmed V and J ends, which lost 3 bases and 5 bases, there was a span of 8 bases. CDR3 sequence reads: CASSYMATEAFF. The CDR3 DNA sequence: TGTGCCAGCAGCTATATGGCAACTGAAGCTTTCTTT.

The V gene is TRBV29-1, the J gene TRBJ2-3, with 9 bases fitting TRBD1. Germline lookup yields CDR1 SQVTM and CDR2 ANQGSEA. V lost 4 bases to trimming and J lost 1 base; unmatched junction nucleotides: 3. There are 14 residues in the CDR3. CDR3: CSVADRGGTDTQYF. CDR3 nucleotide sequence: TGCAGCGTTGCGGACAGGGGCGGCACAGATACGCAGTATTTT.

The rearrangement joins TRBV5-1 to TRBJ2-7; D call uncertain. The germline V gene has CDR1 SGHRS and CDR2 YFSETQ. This CDR3 contains 15 residues. Trimming took 1 base from V and 2 from J, leaving 13 bases between them. CDR3 residues: CASSLTDRTTYEQYF. CDR3 sequence (DNA): TGCGCCAGCAGCTTGACGGACCGTACGACCTACGAGCAGTACTTC.

This clone was found a few times. The genes are TRBV7-9 and TRBJ2-3; TRBD2 matches at 10 bases. After removal of 5 bases from V and 3 bases from J, the junction contained 5 bases not matched to a gene. Germline CDR1 SEHNR, CDR2 FQNEAQ (reference sequence). This CDR3 is 15 amino acids long. The CDR3 nucleotides read TGTGCCAGCAGCGTTCTAGCGGGGGTTACAGATACGCAGTATTTT. This codes for CASSVLAGVTDTQYF. The complete variable domain, with remaining parts taken from reference TRBV7-9 and TRBJ2-3, reads DTGVSQNPRHKITKRGQNVTFRCDPISEHNRLYWYRQTLGQGPEFLTYFQNEAQLEKSRLLSDRFSAERPKGSFSTLEIQRTEQGDSAMYLCASSVLAGVTDTQYFGPGTRLTVL.

This clone was detected only a few times. The gene calls are TRBV18 and TRBJ2-2; unclear D gene. The CDR3 has 16 amino acids. From germline, CDR1 is KGHSH and CDR2 LQKENI. The V gene lost 0 bases and the J gene lost 4 bases, with 12 bases spanning the gap. The CDR3 loop is CASSPPTSLLTGELFF. The CDR3 region has the DNA TGTGCCAGCTCACCACCGACGTCACTCCTCACCGGGGAGCTGTTTTTT.